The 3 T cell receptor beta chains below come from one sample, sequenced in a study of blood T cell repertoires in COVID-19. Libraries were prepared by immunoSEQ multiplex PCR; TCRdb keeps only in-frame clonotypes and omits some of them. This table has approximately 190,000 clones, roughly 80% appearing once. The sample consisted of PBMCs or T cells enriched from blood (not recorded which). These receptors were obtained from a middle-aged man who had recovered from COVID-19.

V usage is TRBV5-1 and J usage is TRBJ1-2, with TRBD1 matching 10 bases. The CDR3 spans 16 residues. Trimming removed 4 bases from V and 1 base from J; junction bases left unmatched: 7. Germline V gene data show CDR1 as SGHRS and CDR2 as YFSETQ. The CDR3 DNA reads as TGCGCCAGCAGCCGGGACAGGGGTTCACATAACTATGGCTACACCTTC. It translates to CASSRDRGSHNYGYTF.

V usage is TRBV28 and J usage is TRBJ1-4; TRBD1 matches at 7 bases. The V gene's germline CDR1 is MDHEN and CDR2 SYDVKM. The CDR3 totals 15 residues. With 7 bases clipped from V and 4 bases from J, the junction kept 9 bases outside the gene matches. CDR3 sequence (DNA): TGTGCCAGCACCGAGGGGACAGCCGTTAATGAAAAACTGTTTTTT. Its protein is CASTEGTAVNEKLFF.

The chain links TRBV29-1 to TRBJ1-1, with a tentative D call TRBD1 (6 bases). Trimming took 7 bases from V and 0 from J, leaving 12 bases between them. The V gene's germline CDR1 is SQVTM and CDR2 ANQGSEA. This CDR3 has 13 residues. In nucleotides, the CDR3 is TGCAGCGCCGGACAGACCTTGAACACTGAAGCTTTCTTT. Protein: CSAGQTLNTEAFF. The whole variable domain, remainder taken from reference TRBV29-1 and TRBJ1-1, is SAVISQKPSRDICQRGTSLTIQCQVDSQVTMMFWYRQQPGQSLTLIATANQGSEATYESGFVIDKFPISRPNLTFSTLTVSNMSPEDSSIYLCSAGQTLNTEAFFGQGTRLTVV.